The sample holds a few counts of the clone carrying this T cell receptor (beta chain). V lost 0 bases and J 10 bases, leaving 18 bases between the germline ends. The CDR3 is made up of 15 amino acids. Germline CDR1 is SGHAT and CDR2 is FQNNGV. The data were obtained in a study of shared clonotypes between healthy human individuals. Method: immunoSEQ multiplex PCR; TCRdb's copy keeps in-frame clones and lacks some. The table records about half a million clones, less than 85% of them present only once. The source material was PBMCs. The TCR was taken from a woman aged 40 to 50 in good health. Some clones in this sample may be carry-over from other donors' samples. V is TRBV11-2 and J is TRBJ1-1; D is uncertain. The CDR3, as DNA: TGTGCCAGCAGCTTAGAAAGGACGCCTGGCCGGCCAGCTTTCTTT. It encodes CASSLERTPGRPAFF.